A selection of T cell receptor beta chains follows, all from one sample in a study of beta chain features in type 1 diabetes. Clones were sequenced by immunoSEQ multiplex PCR, and TCRdb holds only the in-frame ones, with some missing. This sample has about 47,000 clones, with approximately 40% found just once. Sequenced input: stem cell memory CD4+ T cells from blood. The receptors stem from a man aged 25 to 45 with type 1 diabetes. CDR3s include the opening cysteine and the closing phenylalanine or tryptophan. Each record gives: D gene, J gene, V gene, clone size, CDR3 protein, CDR3 DNA. D genes are given only for firm matches. Clone size, where shown, is once, few, many, or a class for clones that have expanded.

d_gene: TRBD2; j_gene: TRBJ2-5; v_gene: TRBV5-1; abundance: NA; CDR3aa: CASSIARLAEEQETQYF; CDR3nt: TGCGCCAGCAGTATCGCACGACTAGCGGAGGAACAAGAGACCCAGTACTTC
d_gene: TRBD1; j_gene: TRBJ1-2; v_gene: TRBV28; abundance: NA; CDR3aa: CASSSQGKFGYTF; CDR3nt: TGTGCCAGCAGTTCACAGGGGAAATTTGGCTACACCTTC
d_gene: TRBD1; j_gene: TRBJ1-5; v_gene: TRBV2; abundance: few; CDR3aa: CASRGTGFLNQPQHF; CDR3nt: TGTGCCAGCAGGGGGACAGGGTTTCTCAATCAGCCCCAGCATTTT
d_gene: TRBD1; j_gene: TRBJ1-2; v_gene: TRBV28; abundance: NA; CDR3aa: CASSPNPGTGVNYGYTF; CDR3nt: TGTGCCAGCAGTCCGAATCCCGGGACAGGGGTTAACTATGGCTACACCTTC
d_gene: NA; j_gene: TRBJ2-3; v_gene: TRBV28; abundance: NA; CDR3aa: CASSEASFRADTQYF; CDR3nt: TGTGCCAGCAGTGAGGCTAGTTTTAGAGCTGATACGCAGTATTTT
d_gene: NA; j_gene: TRBJ2-4; v_gene: TRBV9; abundance: NA; CDR3aa: CASSVGLAKNIQYF; CDR3nt: TGTGCCAGCAGCGTGGGGCTAGCCAAAAACATTCAGTACTTC
d_gene: NA; j_gene: TRBJ1-1; v_gene: TRBV7-2; abundance: NA; CDR3aa: CASSLQWNTEAFF; CDR3nt: TGTGCCAGCAGCTTACAGTGGAACACTGAAGCTTTCTTT
d_gene: NA; j_gene: TRBJ2-5; v_gene: TRBV30; abundance: NA; CDR3aa: CAWSVARETQYF; CDR3nt: TGTGCCTGGAGTGTGGCCAGGGAGACCCAGTACTTC
d_gene: NA; j_gene: TRBJ2-7; v_gene: TRBV28; abundance: few; CDR3aa: CASSLQGYEQYF; CDR3nt: TGTGCCAGCAGTTTACAGGGGTACGAGCAGTACTTC
d_gene: TRBD2; j_gene: TRBJ2-7; v_gene: TRBV18; abundance: NA; CDR3aa: CASSPRAGGSSYEQYF; CDR3nt: TGTGCCAGCTCACCACGAGCGGGAGGGAGCTCCTACGAGCAGTACTTC
d_gene: NA; j_gene: TRBJ1-2; v_gene: TRBV29-1; abundance: few; CDR3aa: CSAQRSQGVYGYTF; CDR3nt: TGCAGCGCCCAACGGTCCCAGGGCGTCTATGGCTACACCTTC
d_gene: NA; j_gene: TRBJ2-1; v_gene: TRBV5-6; abundance: NA; CDR3aa: CASSRTSGVVNEQFF; CDR3nt: TGTGCCAGCAGCCGGACCTCGGGAGTAGTAAATGAGCAGTTCTTC
d_gene: NA; j_gene: TRBJ2-1; v_gene: TRBV5-8; abundance: once; CDR3aa: CASSRGIGGNYNEQFF; CDR3nt: TGTGCCAGCAGTAGAGGAATTGGAGGCAACTACAATGAGCAGTTCTTC
d_gene: TRBD1; j_gene: TRBJ1-5; v_gene: TRBV9; abundance: few; CDR3aa: CASSAAGQGEDQPQHF; CDR3nt: TGTGCCAGCAGCGCCGCGGGACAGGGCGAAGATCAGCCCCAGCATTTT
d_gene: NA; j_gene: TRBJ2-3; v_gene: TRBV29-1; abundance: few; CDR3aa: CSARVLTDTQYF; CDR3nt: TGCAGCGCCAGGGTGTTGACAGATACGCAGTATTTT
d_gene: NA; j_gene: TRBJ1-5; v_gene: TRBV4-2; abundance: few; CDR3aa: CASSQIQGFPKEPQHF; CDR3nt: TGTGCCAGCAGCCAAATACAGGGATTTCCTAAGGAGCCCCAGCATTTT
d_gene: NA; j_gene: TRBJ2-5; v_gene: TRBV4-2; abundance: few; CDR3aa: CASSRYQSAPEETQYF; CDR3nt: TGTGCCAGCAGCCGATATCAGTCAGCGCCCGAAGAGACCCAGTACTTC
d_gene: NA; j_gene: TRBJ2-3; v_gene: TRBV6-6; abundance: NA; CDR3aa: CASSFGGGVTDTQYF; CDR3nt: TGTGCCAGCAGTTTCGGGGGTGGGGTCACAGATACGCAGTATTTT
d_gene: NA; j_gene: TRBJ2-7; v_gene: TRBV7-3; abundance: NA; CDR3aa: CASSALALIGEQYF; CDR3nt: TGTGCCAGCAGCGCGCTAGCCCTGATCGGCGAGCAGTACTTC
d_gene: NA; j_gene: TRBJ2-5; v_gene: TRBV20-1; abundance: NA; CDR3aa: CSASRVETQYF; CDR3nt: TGCAGTGCTAGCAGGGTGGAGACCCAGTACTTC
d_gene: TRBD2; j_gene: TRBJ2-1; v_gene: TRBV11-2; abundance: NA; CDR3aa: CASSFLGSGRKGLF; CDR3nt: TGTGCCAGCAGCTTTTTAGGTAGCGGGAGGAAGGGGCTCTTC
d_gene: NA; j_gene: TRBJ2-7; v_gene: TRBV5-1; abundance: NA; CDR3aa: CASSAGDGSSYEQYF; CDR3nt: TGCGCCAGCAGCGCAGGGGACGGAAGCTCCTACGAGCAGTACTTC
d_gene: TRBD2; j_gene: TRBJ2-1; v_gene: TRBV5-1; abundance: few; CDR3aa: CASSLGLAGVDEQFF; CDR3nt: TGCGCCAGCAGCTTGGGACTAGCGGGAGTAGATGAGCAGTTCTTC
d_gene: NA; j_gene: TRBJ1-2; v_gene: TRBV15; abundance: NA; CDR3aa: CATSRVKTAYGYTF; CDR3nt: TGTGCCACCAGCAGAGTAAAGACAGCCTATGGCTACACCTTC
d_gene: TRBD2; j_gene: TRBJ2-7; v_gene: TRBV7-2; abundance: few; CDR3aa: CASSQTSGREQYF; CDR3nt: TGTGCCAGCAGTCAGACTAGCGGGCGCGAGCAGTACTTC
d_gene: TRBD1; j_gene: TRBJ1-2; v_gene: TRBV19; abundance: NA; CDR3aa: CASSSIRTGEDYGYTF; CDR3nt: TGTGCCAGTAGCTCCATCCGGACAGGGGAGGACTATGGCTACACCTTC
d_gene: NA; j_gene: TRBJ2-7; v_gene: TRBV11-1; abundance: few; CDR3aa: CASSPDLTGSYEQYF; CDR3nt: TGTGCCAGCAGCCCCGACCTGACAGGCTCCTACGAGCAGTACTTC
d_gene: NA; j_gene: TRBJ2-4; v_gene: TRBV28; abundance: NA; CDR3aa: CASSSGRFKNIQYF; CDR3nt: TGTGCCAGCAGTTCGGGGAGGTTCAAAAACATTCAGTACTTC
d_gene: TRBD1; j_gene: TRBJ2-7; v_gene: TRBV7-8; abundance: once; CDR3aa: CASSSLGRTGYEQYF; CDR3nt: TGTGCCAGCAGCTCACTCGGAAGGACAGGCTACGAGCAGTACTTC
d_gene: TRBD2; j_gene: TRBJ2-7; v_gene: TRBV7-2; abundance: few; CDR3aa: CASSILAGGPHEQYF; CDR3nt: TGTGCCAGCAGCATACTAGCGGGAGGGCCCCACGAGCAGTACTTC
d_gene: NA; j_gene: TRBJ2-2; v_gene: TRBV7-7; abundance: NA; CDR3aa: CASSLAGFGELFF; CDR3nt: TGTGCTAGCAGCTTAGCCGGGTTCGGGGAGCTGTTTTTT
d_gene: NA; j_gene: TRBJ2-7; v_gene: TRBV7-9; abundance: NA; CDR3aa: CASSLTEPRAGEQYF; CDR3nt: TGTGCCAGCAGCTTAACAGAACCTAGGGCAGGGGAGCAGTACTTC
d_gene: NA; j_gene: TRBJ2-3; v_gene: TRBV5-1; abundance: NA; CDR3aa: CASSLGQATDREYF; CDR3nt: TGCGCCAGCAGCTTGGGACAGGCCACAGATAGGGAGTATTTT
d_gene: TRBD2; j_gene: TRBJ2-1; v_gene: TRBV13; abundance: few; CDR3aa: CASSISPGTSGRAREQFF; CDR3nt: TGTGCCAGCAGCATAAGTCCCGGGACTAGCGGGAGGGCCAGGGAGCAGTTCTTC
d_gene: NA; j_gene: TRBJ1-1; v_gene: TRBV28; abundance: once; CDR3aa: CASTQLEEVGANTEAFF; CDR3nt: TGTGCCAGCACCCAATTAGAGGAGGTTGGAGCGAACACTGAAGCTTTCTTT
d_gene: TRBD1; j_gene: TRBJ1-3; v_gene: TRBV5-1; abundance: NA; CDR3aa: CASSRGQRMSGNTIYF; CDR3nt: TGCGCCAGCAGCCGGGGACAGCGAATGTCTGGAAACACCATATATTTT
d_gene: NA; j_gene: TRBJ2-1; v_gene: TRBV5-1; abundance: NA; CDR3aa: CASGDAGNEQFF; CDR3nt: TGCGCCAGCGGGGATGCGGGCAATGAGCAGTTCTTC
d_gene: NA; j_gene: TRBJ2-7; v_gene: TRBV7-2; abundance: NA; CDR3aa: CASSLRQGSSYEQYF; CDR3nt: TGTGCCAGCAGCTTGCGGCAGGGCAGCTCCTACGAGCAGTACTTC
d_gene: NA; j_gene: TRBJ2-4; v_gene: TRBV10-2; abundance: few; CDR3aa: CASTAGLAKNIQYF; CDR3nt: TGCGCCAGCACGGCGGGCTTAGCCAAAAACATTCAGTACTTC
d_gene: NA; j_gene: TRBJ1-5; v_gene: TRBV7-9; abundance: few; CDR3aa: CASSQGLYQPQHF; CDR3nt: TGTGCCAGCAGCCAGGGGTTGTATCAGCCCCAGCATTTT
d_gene: NA; j_gene: TRBJ1-5; v_gene: TRBV28; abundance: NA; CDR3aa: CASSVYSNQPQHF; CDR3nt: TGTGCCAGCAGTGTTTATAGCAATCAGCCCCAGCATTTT
d_gene: NA; j_gene: TRBJ1-1; v_gene: TRBV7-9; abundance: few; CDR3aa: CASRSMTGNTEAFF; CDR3nt: TGTGCCAGCAGGTCTATGACAGGGAACACTGAAGCTTTCTTT
d_gene: TRBD1; j_gene: TRBJ1-5; v_gene: TRBV6-6; abundance: few; CDR3aa: CASSGQGASQPQHF; CDR3nt: TGTGCCAGCAGCGGACAGGGGGCGAGCCAGCCCCAGCATTTT
d_gene: TRBD1; j_gene: TRBJ2-3; v_gene: TRBV7-3; abundance: few; CDR3aa: CASSLYAQGAWTDTQYF; CDR3nt: TGTGCCAGCAGCTTATACGCCCAGGGGGCCTGGACAGATACGCAGTATTTT
d_gene: NA; j_gene: TRBJ1-3; v_gene: TRBV2; abundance: NA; CDR3aa: CASSSGLLSGNTIYF; CDR3nt: TGTGCCAGCAGTTCGGGACTGCTCTCTGGAAACACCATATATTTT
d_gene: TRBD1; j_gene: TRBJ2-7; v_gene: TRBV28; abundance: NA; CDR3aa: CASRSQGPNEQYF; CDR3nt: TGTGCCAGCAGGTCACAGGGGCCTAACGAGCAGTACTTC
d_gene: TRBD2; j_gene: TRBJ2-3; v_gene: TRBV5-1; abundance: NA; CDR3aa: CASSLGLAEITDTQYF; CDR3nt: TGCGCCAGCAGCTTGGGTCTAGCGGAGATCACAGATACGCAGTATTTT